This TCR beta chain was obtained from a study of naive and memory T cell subsets. General study results and limits: Activation and differentiation may alter RNA-based TCR counts. Over 85% of naive TCR sequences appeared only once, unlike memory subsets.

CD4 T cells were positively selected, then CD8 T cells from the CD4-negative fraction. The beta constant-region primer was an equimolar mix of two oligonucleotides covering TRBC1 and TRBC2. TCRdb independently ran MiXCR on the UMI-ligation and nested PCR reads; one entry per CDR3 protein. The data show some 85,000 distinct CDR3 sequences, with roughly 13% seen just once and around 0.9% held by the top ten. About this clonotype itself: The antigen is undetermined.

The sequence was collected from a human donor in good health. The sequencing sample was made of central memory CD4+ T cells from blood.

This CDR3 is CASSPEWADGELFF. The DNA for the CDR3 is TGTGCCAGCAGCCCGGAATGGGCGGACGGGGAGCTGTTTTTT. This chain uses TRBV25-1 with TRBJ2-2, with no clear D. The CDR3 is made up of 14 amino acids. V shed 6 bases and J shed 7 bases, with 15 bases lying between them. The germline CDR1 and CDR2 sequences are MGHDK and SYGVNS. Looking up the rest from reference TRBV25-1 and TRBJ2-2 gives the full variable domain: EADIYQTPRYLVIGTGKKITLECSQTMGHDKMYWYQQDPGMELHLIHYSYGVNSTEKGDLSSESTVSRIRTEHFPLTLESARPSHTSQYLCASSPEWADGELFFGEGSRLTVL.